Sequencing of this T cell receptor (beta chain) was carried out in a study of beta chain features in type 1 diabetes. Broader study findings: Within patients, naive, central memory and Treg TCRB repertoires seemed more similar than within healthy donors.

Comment on this clone: The antigen is undetermined.

The investigators reverse transcribed all of the isolated RNA, so they sequenced expressed TCRB transcripts. Produced via immunoSEQ multiplex PCR; TCRdb's table is partial and in-frame only. The table shows a few hundred thousand clones, with roughly 31% occurring only once. The CDR3 covers 13 residues. With 8 bases clipped from V and 3 bases from J, the junction kept 1 base outside the gene matches. The germline CDR1 and CDR2 sequences are LNHNV and YYDKDF (reference sequence). Sorting based on CD45RO/CCR7/CD25/CD127/CD95/CD27 separated CD4+ naive, central memory, regulatory and stem cell-like memory cells.

The sequence was collected from a man between 18 and 35 years old in good health. The sample was naive CD4+ T cells from blood. The V and J genes are TRBV15 and TRBJ2-2; 9 nucleotides align to TRBD1. As DNA, the CDR3 is TGTGCCACCGGGACAGGGTACACCGGGGAGCTGTTTTTT. Amino acids: CATGTGYTGELFF.